Listed below are T cell receptor beta chains from one sample, sequenced in a study of blood T cell repertoires in COVID-19. Some clones are missing from TCRdb's copy, which holds only in-frame ones; the method was immunoSEQ multiplex PCR. The sample shows 140,000 or so clones, around 83% of them seen only once. Sequenced input: peripheral blood. The receptors originated from a woman older than 75 with acute or convalescent COVID-19. Each CDR3 is given with its conserved first and last residue. Each record gives: V gene, J gene, D gene, clone size, CDR3 DNA, CDR3 protein. A D gene is named only where the DNA matches it firmly. Expanded clones are given a class, and other clones once, few, many or no size at all.

TRBV7-6	TRBJ2-5	TRBD1	.	TGTGCCAGCAGCGACACACGGACAGGGTCCGGAGAGACCCAGTACTTC	CASSDTRTGSGETQYF
TRBV15	TRBJ2-5	TRBD2	.	TGTGCCACCAGCAGGACCGGGAGAGCGGGAATCCAAGAGACCCAGTACTTC	CATSRTGRAGIQETQYF
TRBV2	TRBJ1-2	.	.	TGTGCCAGCAGCCCGGGGGATAGCTATGGCTACACCTTC	CASSPGDSYGYTF
TRBV18	TRBJ2-7	TRBD1	.	TGTGCCAGCTCACGGACAGGGCCCTACGAGCAGTACTTC	CASSRTGPYEQYF
TRBV28	TRBJ2-1	.	few	TGTGCCAGCAGAGGACTCTTCAATGAGCAGTTCTTC	CASRGLFNEQFF
TRBV7-6	TRBJ1-2	TRBD1	many	TGTGCCAGCAGCTCGACAGGGGGAGGCTACACCTTC	CASSSTGGGYTF
TRBV30	TRBJ1-1	.	.	TGTGCCTGGAGTGCTTTGTCGGAGCGCACTGAAGCTTTCTTT	CAWSALSERTEAFF
TRBV19	TRBJ1-2	TRBD1	.	TGTGCCAGTAGTTTAATACCGGGACAGGGGTATGGCTACACCTTC	CASSLIPGQGYGYTF
TRBV10-3	TRBJ2-1	.	.	TGTGCCATCAGTGAGTTCAAAAGCCTCAATGAGCAGTTCTTC	CAISEFKSLNEQFF
TRBV5-1	TRBJ1-6	.	.	TGCGCCAGCAGCGAGACTCAGGGAGGGGGTTCACCCCTCCACTTT	CASSETQGGGSPLHF
TRBV5-1	TRBJ1-2	TRBD1	.	TGCGCCAGCAGCTTGGGACAGGGGTTAATAGGCTACACCTTC	CASSLGQGLIGYTF
TRBV5-1	TRBJ1-2	.	once	TGCGCCAGCAGCTTGGCCCAGGCCACCTATGGCTACACCTTC	CASSLAQATYGYTF
TRBV10-3	TRBJ2-1	TRBD2	.	TGTGCCATCAGAGTTCAAGGCGGGAGCGTACGTGAGCAGTTCTTC	CAIRVQGGSVREQFF
TRBV28	TRBJ2-1	TRBD1	.	TGTGCCAGCAGCCGGGACAGGGCGTTCAATGAGCAGTTCTTC	CASSRDRAFNEQFF
TRBV9	TRBJ2-2	.	.	TGTGCCAGCAGCCCAGGCACCCCGACAGAAGGGAACACCGGGGAGCTGTTTTTT	CASSPGTPTEGNTGELFF
TRBV6-1	TRBJ2-1	TRBD1	.	TGTGCCAGCAGTGGGGTAGGTTGGACAGGCGTTTACAATGAGCAGTTCTTC	CASSGVGWTGVYNEQFF
TRBV20-1	TRBJ2-3	.	.	TGCAGTGCTAGAGGACTAGACACGCAGTATTTT	CSARGLDTQYF
TRBV5-6	TRBJ2-3	.	.	TGTGCCAGCAGCAACCCCTTTGGGGACTCATACACAGATACGCAGTATTTT	CASSNPFGDSYTDTQYF
TRBV4-2	TRBJ1-3	.	.	TGTGCCAGCAGCCAAGTATCAGGCGGGAACTCTGGAAACACCATATATTTT	CASSQVSGGNSGNTIYF
TRBV6-5	TRBJ1-2	TRBD1	few	TGTGCCAGTCGGACAGGCGACTGGAATGGCTACACCTTC	CASRTGDWNGYTF
TRBV27	TRBJ2-1	TRBD2	.	TGTGCCAGCAGTTTCACGGGACTAGCGGTCTACAATGAGCAGTTCTTC	CASSFTGLAVYNEQFF
TRBV28	TRBJ2-7	TRBD1	.	TGTGCCAGCACGACAGGGGGCTTATTCTACGAGCAGTACTTC	CASTTGGLFYEQYF
TRBV18	TRBJ2-1	TRBD1	.	TGTGCCAGCTCACCAGGGTCCGGGACAGGGATGTACAATGAGCAGTTCTTC	CASSPGSGTGMYNEQFF
TRBV7-9	TRBJ1-4	.	few	TGTGCCAGCAGCTTATGGAGTGCAACTAATGAAAAACTGTTTTTT	CASSLWSATNEKLFF
TRBV7-3	TRBJ2-1	TRBD2	.	TGTGCCAGCAGCACAGGGTGGGGACTAGGGGGCAATGAGCAGTTCTTC	CASSTGWGLGGNEQFF
TRBV11-3	TRBJ2-1	.	.	TGTGCCAGCAGCATACTAGAATCTGAGCAGTTCTTC	CASSILESEQFF
TRBV6-5	TRBJ2-7	.	few	TGTGCCAGCAGGGGGGGACTTCAGCCACCTCCGTACTTC	CASRGGLQPPPYF
TRBV5-8	TRBJ1-5	TRBD1	.	TGTGCCAGCAGCCTGTGGACAGGACCTGATAGCAATCAGCCCCAGCATTTT	CASSLWTGPDSNQPQHF